The rows below give T cell receptor beta chains drawn from one sample of a study of cytomegalovirus exposure and HLA in healthy donors. Here immunoSEQ multiplex PCR was the method, and the copy in TCRdb shows in-frame clones only, minus some. The sample includes roughly 350,000 clones, roughly 85% of them seen just once. The source material was PBMCs. All receptors come from a woman between 18 and 29 years old in good health and CMV-seronegative. The CDR3 runs from the conserved cysteine through the conserved F or W. D genes are given only for firm matches. Size tells how often a clone was seen (once, few, many) or the class of an expanded clone, and some rows leave it out.

d_call | j_call | v_call | clone_size | cdr3_length | cdr3_aa | cdr3_nt
TRBD1 | TRBJ2-3 | TRBV25-1 | - | 15 | CASSRTGSLKDTQYF | TGTGCCAGCAGCCGGACAGGGAGTCTTAAAGATACGCAGTATTTT
TRBD2 | TRBJ2-7 | TRBV5-5 | - | 15 | CASSPGLAGHYEQYF | TGTGCCAGCAGCCCTGGACTAGCGGGCCACTACGAGCAGTACTTC
- | TRBJ1-1 | TRBV19 | - | 14 | CASSIDPGDTEAFF | TGTGCCAGTAGTATCGATCCGGGGGACACTGAAGCTTTCTTT
- | TRBJ1-5 | TRBV19 | - | 12 | CASSEKNQPQHF | TGTGCCAGTAGTGAGAAGAATCAGCCCCAGCATTTT
TRBD2 | TRBJ2-7 | TRBV7-9 | - | 17 | CASSLHAGVTSLHEQYF | TGTGCCAGCAGCTTACATGCGGGAGTAACGTCGCTCCACGAGCAGTACTTC
- | TRBJ2-5 | TRBV18 | - | 15 | CASSPTGKAQETQYF | TGTGCCAGCTCCCCTACAGGGAAAGCTCAAGAGACCCAGTACTTC
TRBD1 | TRBJ1-2 | TRBV7-9 | once | 16 | CASSPRQGGFGYGYTF | TGTGCCAGCAGCCCCAGACAGGGGGGATTTGGTTATGGCTACACCTTC
- | TRBJ2-1 | TRBV5-4 | - | 12 | CASSFGEDEQFF | TGTGCCAGCAGCTTCGGAGAGGATGAGCAGTTCTTC
TRBD2 | TRBJ2-7 | TRBV7-2 | - | 17 | CASSLYLAGAPLYEQYF | TGTGCCAGCAGCTTATATCTAGCGGGTGCACCCCTCTACGAGCAGTACTTC
TRBD2 | TRBJ2-7 | TRBV7-7 | once | 12 | CASSSSGGEQYF | TGTGCTAGCAGTTCCTCGGGGGGCGAGCAGTACTTC
- | TRBJ2-1 | TRBV6-5 | - | 16 | CASSYSRFGGHNEQFF | TGTGCCAGCAGTTACTCGAGATTCGGAGGCCACAATGAGCAGTTCTTC
- | TRBJ2-3 | TRBV4-1 | - | 16 | CASSQDPNGMSDTQYF | TGCGCCAGCAGCCAAGATCCGAACGGGATGTCAGATACGCAGTATTTT
- | TRBJ2-3 | TRBV30 | - | 11 | CAWTSRHTQYF | TGTGCCTGGACCTCCCGTCATACGCAGTATTTT
TRBD1 | TRBJ2-2 | TRBV2 | - | 15 | CASSPRQGNTGELFF | TGTGCCAGCAGTCCACGACAGGGTAACACCGGGGAGCTGTTTTTT
TRBD2 | TRBJ2-1 | TRBV4-1 | once | 16 | CASSQGPGLAPHEQFF | TGCGCCAGCAGCCAAGGACCGGGACTAGCGCCCCATGAGCAGTTCTTC